These T cell receptor beta chains were read from a single sample in a study of blood T cell repertoires in COVID-19. Here immunoSEQ multiplex PCR was the method, and the copy in TCRdb shows in-frame clones only, minus some. The table includes tens of thousands of clones, roughly nine tenths detected once. Sample: peripheral blood. The origin of the receptors is a man in his fifties or sixties with COVID-19, enrolled during active disease. CDR3s include the opening cysteine and the closing phenylalanine or tryptophan. For some rows the clone size is stated as once, few or many, or as a class when expanded; others skip it.

abundance	v_gene	j_gene	CDR3aa
.	TRBV5-4	TRBJ1-2	CASSPGQGGAYGYTF
.	TRBV27	TRBJ1-5	CASSPRQALDPQHF
.	TRBV6-5	TRBJ2-7	CASSYSHRGVEQYF
.	TRBV12-5	TRBJ1-5	CASVSDTFNQPQHF
.	TRBV5-8	TRBJ1-1	CASSFHRNTEAFF
.	TRBV12-3/TRBV12-4	TRBJ2-7	CASTGGGVHEQYF
.	TRBV12-3/TRBV12-4	TRBJ2-5	CASSHQGETQYF
once	TRBV2	TRBJ2-7	CASSPGLAGEWQYF
once	TRBV19	TRBJ1-4	CASSMGAGGRGEKLFF
.	TRBV18	TRBJ2-6	CASSPGTANSGANVLTF
once	TRBV10-3	TRBJ2-5	CAINPGTSRETQYF
.	TRBV29-1	TRBJ2-2	CSARLAGTGELFF
.	TRBV20-1	TRBJ2-1	CSAAENEQFF
.	TRBV6-5	TRBJ1-1	CASSYSTANTEAFF
.	TRBV6-5	TRBJ1-5	CASDFRKISNQPQHF
.	TRBV6-5	TRBJ2-1	CASSSSQNSYNEQFF
.	TRBV2	TRBJ2-1	CASSESLADNEQFF
few	TRBV19	TRBJ1-1	CASSISPEGSNTEAFF
.	TRBV10-3	TRBJ1-2	CAISETSGSGYGYTF
.	TRBV2	TRBJ1-1	CASSVPPTGGMNTEAFF
.	TRBV5-1	TRBJ2-7	CASSLDPGSAYEQYF
.	TRBV27	TRBJ2-2	CASSRRGGVSYGELFF
once	TRBV5-6	TRBJ1-2	CASSLLTGVGYGYTF
.	TRBV12-3/TRBV12-4	TRBJ2-1	CASRSGGYNEQFF
few	TRBV6-6	TRBJ2-1	CASSPMTKSGPFFYNEQFF
.	TRBV9	TRBJ2-1	CASSVDFEGTSGYNEQFF
.	TRBV27	TRBJ1-1	CASSSSSLTGGTEAFF
.	TRBV7-2	TRBJ1-1	CASSLEQLKNTEAFF
.	TRBV5-1	TRBJ1-5	CASSLGLQAGNQPQHF
.	TRBV19	TRBJ2-1	CASSIVGTGEYNEQFF
.	TRBV7-9	TRBJ2-5	CASSRQGLWEETQYF
.	TRBV5-4	TRBJ2-3	CASSERLAGNTDTQYF
.	TRBV30	TRBJ1-1	CASGTENTEAFF
.	TRBV11-2	TRBJ2-1	CASSPGDPYNEQFF
.	TRBV19	TRBJ2-7	CASSIDPGQDYEQYF
.	TRBV2	TRBJ2-2	CASRHLAGVTGELFF
once	TRBV27	TRBJ1-3	CASSPIQGTVGNTIYF
.	TRBV6-1	TRBJ1-2	CASSEAQGQDVYGYTF
.	TRBV3-1/TRBV3-2	TRBJ2-3	CASSQTNSYGDTQYF
.	TRBV30	TRBJ1-1	CAWTDRVADTEAFF
.	TRBV11-3	TRBJ2-1	CASSLSPSGGDEQFF
.	TRBV29-1	TRBJ2-5	CSAETSGTGEETQYF
.	TRBV5-1	TRBJ2-7	CASSLGQGDYEQYF
.	TRBV12-5	TRBJ1-6	CASGLGGLISPLHF
.	TRBV6-2/TRBV6-3	TRBJ2-3	CASSWSAQADTQYF
once	TRBV7-3	TRBJ2-7	CASSLGQGLGYEQYF
.	TRBV6-5	TRBJ1-5	CASTGTGKNQPQHF
.	TRBV11-2	TRBJ2-3	CASSFRGTSGMTQYF
.	TRBV5-4	TRBJ2-1	CASSLMASPSYNEQFF
.	TRBV11-2	TRBJ2-5	CASSSLAGRVETQYF
once	TRBV28	TRBJ2-1	CASNSVSISYNEQFF
.	TRBV20-1	TRBJ1-4	CSASRQVYNEKLFF
.	TRBV5-1	TRBJ2-7	CASSLGASGDHYEQYF
.	TRBV5-1	TRBJ2-5	CASSRFEQGKTQYF
.	TRBV13	TRBJ2-3	CASSTRLAGATDTQYF
.	TRBV13	TRBJ2-1	CASSFGTRIDNEQFF
.	TRBV12-3/TRBV12-4	TRBJ1-2	CASSGDRGYGYTF
few	TRBV30	TRBJ1-4	CAWSPGDNEKLFF